This entry features one T cell receptor (beta chain) sequence. Some clones are missing from TCRdb's copy, which holds only in-frame ones; the method was immunoSEQ multiplex PCR. The table lists roughly 120,000 clones, around 93% of them singletons. These data originate in a study of T cell responses to AZD1222 COVID-19 vaccine. The specimen was peripheral blood, collected 28 days after the second AZD1222 dose. The origin of this receptor is an adult who received the AZD1222 COVID-19 vaccine.

The CDR3 DNA follows: TGTGCCAGCAGCTTAGGTCAGCAGGGTGGCGAGACCCAGTACTTC. Protein product: CASSLGQQGGETQYF. This chain joins TRBV7-9 and TRBJ2-5, with D perhaps TRBD1 (5 bases). V lost 1 base and J lost 5, with 14 bases in between. The germline V gene encodes CDR1 SEHNR and CDR2 FQNEAQ (reference sequence). The CDR3 has 15 amino acids.